Each of the 27 T cell receptor beta chains below was sequenced from the same sample in a study of response to subunit inactivated influenza vaccine. TCRdb redid the calling of the RT-PCR reads with MiXCR, one entry per CDR3 protein. This table has roughly 570,000 distinct CDR3 sequences, 11% to 15% appearing once. Sample: PBMCs from blood, taken 11 to 12 days after vaccination. All receptors derive from a man aged 50 to 59 who received an inactivated influenza vaccine.

The rearrangement uses TRBV29-1 and TRBJ2-3, with 8 bases aligning to TRBD2. V was clipped by 5 bases and J by 2 bases; unmatched bases: 15. Germline V gene lookup returns CDR1 SQVTM and CDR2 ANQGSEA. The CDR3 consists of 17 residues. CDR3 residues: CSVYPAKAGANTDTQYF. DNA for the CDR3: TGCAGCGTTTACCCCGCTAAAGCGGGAGCAAACACAGATACGCAGTATTTT.

The rearrangement links TRBV20-1 to TRBJ2-2, with no clear D. In germline, CDR1 is DFQATT, CDR2 SNEGSKA (reference sequence). The CDR3 is 14 amino acids. The V and J ends lost 2 bases and 1 base respectively, with 8 bases between them. The CDR3 here is CSARNTQNTGELFF. CDR3 nucleotides: TGCAGTGCTAGAAATACTCAGAACACCGGGGAGCTGTTTTTT.

The V and J genes are TRBV20-1 and TRBJ1-6; D is unresolved. Looked up from germline, CDR1 is DFQATT and CDR2 is SNEGSKA (reference sequence). Trimming took 2 bases from V and 4 from J, leaving 6 bases between them. CDR3 size: 13 residues. The CDR3 DNA is TGCAGTGCTAGAATACAGTATAATTCACCCCTCCACTTT. Translating it yields CSARIQYNSPLHF.

The gene calls are TRBV7-2 and TRBJ1-6; TRBD1 might be the D (6 bases). The CDR3 totals 12 residues. V was trimmed by 1 base and J by 14 bases, leaving 9 bases between them. Germline-derived CDR1 and CDR2 are SGHTA and FQGNSA. CDR3 coding DNA: TGTGCCAGCAGCTTAGTGAGGGGGACCCTCCACTTT. Translation gives CASSLVRGTLHF.

CDR3 coding DNA: TGTGCCAGCAGCTTAGGACGGGCGAATCGGGAGCTGTTTTTT. Its protein product is CASSLGRANRELFF. This chain joins TRBV7-8 and TRBJ2-2; no definite D call. Between the trimmed V and J ends, which lost 1 base and 9 bases, there was a span of 12 bases. This CDR3 region has 14 residues. CDR1 and CDR2 from the germline V gene are SGHVS and FQNEAQ.

The chain uses TRBV9 and TRBJ2-3; no reliable D call. The CDR3 totals 14 residues. The V end lost 1 base, the J end lost 3 bases, and 9 bases lay between the germline ends. Germline assignment: CDR1 SGDLS and CDR2 YYNGEE. The CDR3 DNA is TGTGCCAGCAGCGTAAAGGGATGGACAGATACGCAGTATTTT. This sequence encodes CASSVKGWTDTQYF.

The gene calls are TRBV11-3 and TRBJ2-7; D may match TRBD1 or TRBD2 (5 bases each). The CDR3 is 14 amino acids. Trimming pared 5 bases from V and 2 bases from J, leaving 13 bases between. Germline-derived CDR1 and CDR2 are SGHNT and YENEEA. The CDR3 reads CASSPGPTTYEQYF. CDR3 in DNA: TGTGCCAGCAGCCCGGGACCTACCACCTACGAGCAGTACTTC.

The V and J genes are TRBV12-3 or TRBV12-4 and TRBJ1-5, with a possible D match to TRBD1 (5 bases). CDR3 length equals 17 residues. Trimming took 1 base from V and 1 from J, leaving 14 bases between them. The DNA for the CDR3 is TGTGCCAGCAGTTTAGAAGGGACGGTGGGAAGCAATCAGCCCCAGCATTTT. Encoded protein: CASSLEGTVGSNQPQHF.

The chain is built from TRBV18 and TRBJ2-2; no clear D. Trimming took off 2 bases at V and 8 bases at J, with 15 bases between the two ends. Germline CDR1 and CDR2: KGHSH and LQKENI. The CDR3 length is 15 residues. The CDR3 protein is CASSPSRPPRGELFF. In DNA, the CDR3 is TGTGCCAGCTCACCAAGCCGTCCTCCGCGAGGGGAGCTGTTTTTT.

This clonotype has at least ten counts. The chain has TRBV25-1 and TRBJ2-7, with 7 bases identical to TRBD1. V shed 6 bases, J shed 1 base, and the junction held 9 bases outside the gene matches. The CDR3 covers 15 residues. The V gene's germline CDR1 is MGHDK and CDR2 SYGVNS. CDR3 region: CASRSDRDRSYEQYF. The DNA of the CDR3 is TGTGCCAGCAGATCTGACAGGGATAGATCCTACGAGCAGTACTTC.

This clonotype has ten or more counts. This chain links TRBV28 with TRBJ2-7; D might be TRBD1 (6 bases). Germline CDR1 is MDHEN and CDR2 is SYDVKM. The CDR3 has 15 amino acids. The V end lost 6 bases, the J end lost 3 bases, and 18 bases lay between the germline ends. The CDR3 is CASSRPRGYRYEQYF. The CDR3, as DNA: TGTGCCAGCAGCCGCCCCAGGGGCTACCGCTACGAGCAGTACTTC.

This clonotype was seen many times. The genes are TRBV28 and TRBJ2-7; D gene uncertain. Germline CDR1 and CDR2: MDHEN and SYDVKM. The germline V and J ends were trimmed by 5 bases and 0 bases, with 8 bases remaining between them. This CDR3 comprises 13 residues. The CDR3 nucleotides are TGTGCCAGCAGTGAAACCCCCTCCTACGAGCAGTACTTC. Amino acids: CASSETPSYEQYF.

The chain recombines TRBV4-3 with TRBJ2-6, with D possibly being TRBD1 (6 bases). The germline V gene encodes CDR1 LGHNA and CDR2 YSLEER. The CDR3 loop spans 20 amino acids. Trimming shortened V by 1 base and J by 3 bases, and 22 bases separated the two germline ends. The CDR3 region is CASSQAPAGALLSGANVLTF. The DNA for the CDR3 is TGCGCCAGCAGCCAAGCCCCAGCAGGGGCCCTTTTGAGTGGGGCCAACGTCCTGACTTTC.

This chain connects TRBV5-1 to TRBJ2-7; D remains ambiguous. Looked up from germline, CDR1 is SGHRS and CDR2 is YFSETQ. V lost 4 bases and J lost 3, with 14 bases in between. The CDR3 covers 14 residues. CDR3 residues: CASSPDTGLYEQYF. The CDR3 coding sequence is TGCGCCAGCAGCCCAGACACGGGCCTCTACGAGCAGTACTTC.

This chain links TRBV4-2 with TRBJ2-3; D perhaps matches TRBD2 (6 bases). The CDR3 is made up of 16 amino acids. Trimming removed 1 base at V and 6 bases at J, with 17 bases between. Germline-derived CDR1 and CDR2 are LGHNA and YNFKEQ. CDR3 DNA sequence: TGTGCCAGCAGCCAAGTGACGGGAGAGGGGTTTGATACGCAGTATTTT. Translation: CASSQVTGEGFDTQYF.

In its sample, this clonotype was seen a few times. CDR3 region: CATKLDTSTEAFF. The CDR3 nucleotides read TGCGCCACCAAGCTGGACACGAGCACTGAAGCTTTCTTT. The chain recombines TRBV5-1 with TRBJ1-1; possibly TRBD1 for D (5 bases). Germline CDR1 SGHRS, CDR2 YFSETQ. The CDR3 totals 13 residues. Trimming shortened V by 9 bases and J by 4 bases, and 16 bases separated the two germline ends.

The rearrangement uses TRBV7-9 and TRBJ2-1, with unresolved D. Germline-derived CDR1 and CDR2 are SEHNR and FQNEAQ (reference sequence). The CDR3 consists of 15 residues. The germline V and J ends were trimmed by 5 bases and 10 bases, with 21 bases remaining between them. The CDR3 DNA reads as TGTGCCAGCAGCACCATCTCGCCGTCCTTAGGAGAGCAGTTCTTC. Translating gives CASSTISPSLGEQFF. The complete variable domain, with remaining parts taken from reference TRBV7-9 and TRBJ2-1, reads DTGVSQNPRHKITKRGQNVTFRCDPISEHNRLYWYRQTLGQGPEFLTYFQNEAQLEKSRLLSDRFSAERPKGSFSTLEIQRTEQGDSAMYLCASSTISPSLGEQFFGPGTRLTVL.

This chain connects TRBV10-3 to TRBJ1-2; tentatively, D is TRBD1 (6 bases). The V and J ends lost 2 bases and 2 bases respectively, with 6 bases between them. CDR3 length: 13 amino acids. Germline lookup yields CDR1 ENHRY and CDR2 SYGVKD. The CDR3 sequence: CAISEDRNYGYTF. The CDR3 DNA reads as TGTGCCATCAGTGAGGACAGGAACTATGGCTACACCTTC.

V and J are TRBV29-1 and TRBJ1-3; no clear D. The germline V and J ends were trimmed by 6 bases and 2 bases, with 14 bases remaining between them. The CDR3 runs to 14 residues. Germline V lookup: CDR1 SQVTM, CDR2 ANQGSEA. CDR3: CSVAPSLPGNTIYF. In DNA form, the CDR3 reads TGCAGCGTGGCCCCATCCCTCCCTGGAAACACCATATATTTT.

The V and J genes are TRBV7-2 and TRBJ2-3, with D unclear. The CDR3 totals 15 residues. Looked up from germline, CDR1 is SGHTA and CDR2 is FQGNSA. V gave up 1 base and J gave up 0 bases, with 8 bases separating them. The CDR3 spells CASSLGLISTDTQYF. The CDR3 coding sequence is TGTGCCAGCAGCTTAGGGCTTATAAGCACAGATACGCAGTATTTT.

This clonotype was counted between two and nine times. This rearrangement joins TRBV25-1 to TRBJ2-1; D possibly matches TRBD1 or TRBD2 (6 bases each). Trimming took off 3 bases at V and 0 bases at J, with 18 bases between the two ends. There are 18 residues in the CDR3. CDR1 MGHDK and CDR2 SYGVNS come from the germline V gene. Here the CDR3 reads CASSDSGGGLSSYNEQFF. CDR3 sequence (DNA): TGTGCCAGCAGTGATTCCGGAGGGGGTCTGAGCTCCTACAATGAGCAGTTCTTC. The full variable domain, rest sourced from reference TRBV25-1 and TRBJ2-1, is EADIYQTPRYLVIGTGKKITLECSQTMGHDKMYWYQQDPGMELHLIHYSYGVNSTEKGDLSSESTVSRIRTEHFPLTLESARPSHTSQYLCASSDSGGGLSSYNEQFFGPGTRLTVL.

This sequence joins TRBV4-2 and TRBJ2-3; D might be TRBD2 (6 bases). Germline CDR1 reads LGHNA; CDR2 reads YNFKEQ. The CDR3 is 18 residues long. The V gene lost 0 bases and the J gene lost 0 bases, with 16 bases spanning the gap. CDR3 coding DNA: TGTGCCAGCAGCCAAGAGGTCATAGGGCGGGGCAGCACAGATACGCAGTATTTT. Translating it yields CASSQEVIGRGSTDTQYF.

This clonotype was recorded a few times. The rearrangement joins TRBV15 to TRBJ2-2, with a tentative D call TRBD1 (6 bases). The V and J ends lost 8 bases and 4 bases respectively, with 11 bases between them. The length of the CDR3 is 13 residues. Germline CDR1 reads LNHNV; CDR2 reads YYDKDF (reference sequence). The CDR3 is CATEQGSTGELFF. Written as DNA, the CDR3 is TGTGCCACCGAACAGGGAAGCACCGGGGAGCTGTTTTTT.

This clonotype was observed many times. The CDR3 spells CASTAQRRQGGRGRGAFF. CDR3 nucleotide sequence: TGTGCCAGCACGGCACAAAGAAGACAGGGAGGTCGTGGGAGGGGAGCTTTCTTT. This chain connects TRBV28 to TRBJ1-1, with 7 positions matching TRBD1. The V segment lost 7 bases and the J segment 10 bases; nucleotides outside the gene matches: 27. The CDR3 contains 18 residues. Germline V CDR1 and CDR2: MDHEN, SYDVKM.

V and J are TRBV6-1 and TRBJ1-2; no clear D. V gave up 6 bases and J gave up 5 bases, with 19 bases separating them. CDR1 MNHNS and CDR2 SASEGT come from the germline V gene. There are 15 residues in the CDR3. CDR3 residues: CASRETSGGVYGYTF. Here the CDR3 DNA reads TGTGCCAGCAGAGAAACGTCTGGAGGAGTGTATGGCTACACCTTC.

V and J are TRBV20-1 and TRBJ2-1, with no clear D. This CDR3 is 14 amino acids long. From germline, CDR1 is DFQATT and CDR2 SNEGSKA (reference sequence). Trimming stripped 0 bases from V and 0 bases from J, with 6 bases between. This CDR3 reads CSARDLVSYNEQFF. As DNA, the CDR3 is TGCAGTGCTAGAGATTTAGTCTCCTACAATGAGCAGTTCTTC.

This clonotype was detected ten times or more. The chain couples TRBV15 to TRBJ2-1, with D tentatively TRBD1 (5 bases). The V gene lost 3 bases and the J gene lost 9 bases, with 15 bases spanning the gap. Germline V gene sequence: CDR1 LNHNV, CDR2 YYDKDF (reference sequence). CDR3 length equals 14 residues. CDR3 protein: CATSSRVGASEQFF. CDR3 nucleotides: TGTGCCACCAGCAGCAGGGTTGGAGCGAGTGAGCAGTTCTTC.